The clone carrying this T cell receptor beta chain was picked up many times. Antigen unknown. MiXCR, run by TCRdb on the 5' RACE reads, gives a single entry per CDR3 protein. This repertoire shows under 150,000 distinct CDR3 sequences, roughly 7.7% found once; its top ten account for 7.3%. The data are from a study of CD8 T cells in ankylosing spondylitis. Regarding the study as a whole: The authors reported significant enrichment of disease-linked clones in matched ankylosing spondylitis synovial fluid.

Unmatched junction bases numbered 12, after V lost 4 bases and J lost 4 bases. There are 17 residues in the CDR3. Germline CDR1 is SGHTS and CDR2 is YDEGEE. The chain uses TRBV5-8 and TRBJ2-1, with TRBD1 identical over 9 bases. Sequencing used synovial fluid, either unsorted or a sorted T cell fraction (not recorded which). The clonotype comes from a male donor with ankylosing spondylitis. The CDR3 region is CASSPSPGTGTYNEQFF. The CDR3, as DNA: TGTGCCAGCAGCCCATCCCCCGGGACAGGGACGTACAATGAGCAGTTCTTC.